These 10 T cell receptor beta chains were sequenced from one sample in a study of T cell responses to AZD1222 COVID-19 vaccine. Sequenced by immunoSEQ multiplex PCR; TCRdb stores in-frame clones only, minus some. The repertoire includes around 130,000 clones, about nine tenths of them detected once, and over 9% sits in the top ten. Material: peripheral blood, obtained 28 days after the second AZD1222 dose. Receptor source: an adult who received the AZD1222 COVID-19 vaccine.

The V gene is TRBV27, the J gene TRBJ1-5; possible D gene TRBD1, 5 bases. CDR3 length: 15 residues. From germline, CDR1 is MNHEY and CDR2 SMNVEV (reference sequence). V was clipped by 1 base and J by 1 base, with 8 bases between them. The CDR3 DNA reads TGTGCCAGCAGTTTATTACCAGGGAGCAATCAGCCCCAGCATTTT. Translating gives CASSLLPGSNQPQHF.

The rearrangement links TRBV18 to TRBJ2-3; TRBD2 matches 7 bases. V trimming: 3 bases; J trimming: 4 bases; junction bases outside the gene matches: 10. CDR1 is KGHSH and CDR2 is LQKENI in the germline V gene. The CDR3 is 16 amino acids. CDR3 DNA: TGTGCCAGCTCACCTGCGGGAGCCTCCGAGTCAGATACGCAGTATTTT. Translated, it gives CASSPAGASESDTQYF. The whole variable domain, remainder taken from reference TRBV18 and TRBJ2-3, is NAGVMQNPRHLVRRRGQEARLRCSPMKGHSHVYWYRQLPEEGLKFMVYLQKENIIDESGMPKERFSAEFPKEGPSILRIQQVVRGDSAAYFCASSPAGASESDTQYFGPGTRLTVL.

The CDR3: CASSPGPNNSPLHF. In nucleotides, the CDR3 is TGTGCCAGCAGCCCGGGACCTAATAATTCACCCCTCCACTTT. This sequence joins TRBV2 and TRBJ1-6, with D tentatively TRBD1 (5 bases). The V and J ends lost 6 bases and 5 bases respectively, with 11 bases between them. From germline, CDR1 is SNHLY and CDR2 FYNNEI. The CDR3 has 14 residues.

A few counts support this clone. CDR3 bases: TGCAGCGTCTCCGGGACAAACATTCAGTACTTC. It specifies CSVSGTNIQYF. V and J are TRBV29-1 and TRBJ2-4, with D perhaps given as TRBD1 or TRBD2 (5 bases each). CDR1 and CDR2 (germline): SQVTM, ANQGSEA. The ends were cut back, 6 bases at V and 6 bases at J, with 9 bases in the middle. This CDR3 has 11 amino acids.

V and J are TRBV7-8 and TRBJ2-5; D may match TRBD1 or TRBD2 (5 bases each). V shed 6 bases and J shed 5 bases, with 16 bases lying between them. The germline CDR1 and CDR2 sequences are SGHVS and FQNEAQ. This CDR3 has 14 residues. CDR3 sequence (DNA): TGTGCCAGCAGAGATCCCCGGGGCGGGGAGACCCAGTACTTC. Protein: CASRDPRGGETQYF.

The gene calls are TRBV6-1 and TRBJ1-4; perhaps TRBD1 as D (6 bases). V lost 3 bases and J lost 8, with 13 bases in between. The CDR3 covers 14 residues. The germline V gene has CDR1 MNHNS and CDR2 SASEGT. The CDR3 reads CASSDPGVREKLFF. CDR3 DNA sequence: TGTGCCAGCAGTGACCCAGGGGTCAGGGAAAAACTGTTTTTT.

This chain uses TRBV5-1 with TRBJ2-7; 9 bases align to TRBD2. CDR3 size: 17 residues. Germline CDR1 and CDR2: SGHRS and YFSETQ. With 1 base clipped from V and 0 bases from J, the junction kept 8 bases outside the gene matches. In DNA form, the CDR3 reads TGCGCCAGCAGCTTGACGACTAGCGGAAGGAGCTCCTACGAGCAGTACTTC. It yields the protein CASSLTTSGRSSYEQYF.

The J gene is TRBJ1-4, the V gene TRBV5-6, with a possible D match to TRBD1 (5 bases). The ends were cut back, 4 bases at V and 10 bases at J, with 17 bases in the middle. Germline CDR1 SGHDT, CDR2 YYEEEE. CDR3 length: 14 amino acids. CDR3 amino acids: CASSLREGQGKLFF. CDR3 DNA: TGTGCCAGCAGCCTCCGGGAGGGGCAGGGAAAACTGTTTTTT.

This clone is medium-sized (0.01 to 0.1%). V usage is TRBV3-1 (or the pseudogene TRBV3-2) and J usage is TRBJ2-3, with D perhaps being TRBD1 or TRBD2 (6 bases each). V was cut by 4 bases and J by 2 bases, with 16 bases left in between. The CDR3 covers 16 residues. Per the germline V gene, CDR1 is LGHDT and CDR2 is YNNKEL (reference sequence). The CDR3 nucleotides read TGTGCCAGCAGCCGCAACAGGGAGGCAGTCACAGATACGCAGTATTTT. It encodes CASSRNREAVTDTQYF.

J is TRBJ1-6 and V is TRBV4-2; D remains unclear. V was shortened by 3 bases and J by 0 bases, with 9 bases between the two germline ends. The CDR3 has 16 residues. Germline V gene lookup returns CDR1 LGHNA and CDR2 YNFKEQ. The CDR3 DNA reads as TGTGCCAGCAGCCAGGGCTTGAGCTCCTATAATTCACCCCTCCACTTT. This codes for CASSQGLSSYNSPLHF.